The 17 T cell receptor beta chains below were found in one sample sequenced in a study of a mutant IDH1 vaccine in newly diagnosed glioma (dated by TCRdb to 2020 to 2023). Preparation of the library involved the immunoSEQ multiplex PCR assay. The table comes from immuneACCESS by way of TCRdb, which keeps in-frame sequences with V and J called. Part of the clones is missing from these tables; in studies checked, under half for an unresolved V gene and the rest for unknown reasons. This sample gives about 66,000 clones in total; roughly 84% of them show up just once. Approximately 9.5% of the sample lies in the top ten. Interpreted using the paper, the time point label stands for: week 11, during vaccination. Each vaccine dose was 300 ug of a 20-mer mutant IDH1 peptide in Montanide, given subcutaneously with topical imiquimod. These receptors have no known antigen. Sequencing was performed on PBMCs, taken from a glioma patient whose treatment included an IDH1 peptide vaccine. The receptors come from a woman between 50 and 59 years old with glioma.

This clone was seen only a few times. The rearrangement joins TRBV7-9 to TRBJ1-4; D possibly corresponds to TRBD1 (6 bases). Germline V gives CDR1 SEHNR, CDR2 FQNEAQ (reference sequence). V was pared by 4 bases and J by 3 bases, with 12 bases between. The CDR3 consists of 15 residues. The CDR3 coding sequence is TGTGCCAGCAGCTCCTGGGACACTCCTAATGAAAAACTGTTTTTT. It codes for CASSSWDTPNEKLFF.

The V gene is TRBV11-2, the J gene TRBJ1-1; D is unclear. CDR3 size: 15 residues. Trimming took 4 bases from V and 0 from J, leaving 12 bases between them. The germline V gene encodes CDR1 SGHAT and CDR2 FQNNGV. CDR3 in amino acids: CASSSPVPLNTEAFF. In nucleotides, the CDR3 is TGTGCCAGCAGCTCTCCCGTGCCTTTGAACACTGAAGCTTTCTTT.

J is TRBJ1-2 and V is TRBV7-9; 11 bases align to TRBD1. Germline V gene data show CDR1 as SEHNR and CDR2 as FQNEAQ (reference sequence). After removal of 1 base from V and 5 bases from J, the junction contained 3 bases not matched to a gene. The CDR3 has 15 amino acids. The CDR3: CASSLGTGGWYGYTF. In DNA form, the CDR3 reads TGTGCCAGCAGCTTAGGGACAGGGGGCTGGTATGGCTACACCTTC.

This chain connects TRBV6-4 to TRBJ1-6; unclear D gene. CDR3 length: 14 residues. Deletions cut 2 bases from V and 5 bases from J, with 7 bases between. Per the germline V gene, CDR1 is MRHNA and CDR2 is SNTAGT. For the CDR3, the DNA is TGTGCCAGCAGTGACACCACCAATAATTCACCCCTCCACTTT. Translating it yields CASSDTTNNSPLHF.

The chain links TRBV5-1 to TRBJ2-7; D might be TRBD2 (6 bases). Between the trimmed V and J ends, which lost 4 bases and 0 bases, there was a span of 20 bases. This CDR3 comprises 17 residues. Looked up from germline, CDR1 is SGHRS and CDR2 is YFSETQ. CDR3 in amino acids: CASSLGGGGVSSYEQYF. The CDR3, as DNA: TGCGCCAGCAGCCTCGGAGGAGGAGGGGTTAGCTCCTACGAGCAGTACTTC. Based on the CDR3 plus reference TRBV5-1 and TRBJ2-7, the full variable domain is KAGVTQTPRYLIKTRGQQVTLSCSPISGHRSVSWYQQTPGQGLQFLFEYFSETQRNKGNFPGRFSGRQFSNSRSEMNVSTLELGDSALYLCASSLGGGGVSSYEQYFGPGTRLTVT.

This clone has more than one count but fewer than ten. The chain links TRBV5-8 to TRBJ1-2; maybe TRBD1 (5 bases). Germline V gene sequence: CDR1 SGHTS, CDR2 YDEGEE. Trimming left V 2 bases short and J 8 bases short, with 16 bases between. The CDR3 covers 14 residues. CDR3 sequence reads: CASSFTGFSSGYTF. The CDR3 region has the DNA TGTGCCAGCAGCTTTACAGGATTTTCGTCCGGCTACACCTTC.

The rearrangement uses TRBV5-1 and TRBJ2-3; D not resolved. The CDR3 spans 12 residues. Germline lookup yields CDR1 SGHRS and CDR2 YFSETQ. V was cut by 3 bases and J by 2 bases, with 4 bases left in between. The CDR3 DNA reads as TGCGCCAGCAGCTGGGACACAGATACGCAGTATTTT. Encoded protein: CASSWDTDTQYF.

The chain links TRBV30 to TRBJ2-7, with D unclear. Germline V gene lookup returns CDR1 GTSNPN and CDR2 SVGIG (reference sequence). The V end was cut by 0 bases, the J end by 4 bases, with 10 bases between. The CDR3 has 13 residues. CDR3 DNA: TGTGCCTGGAGTGTACGATCCGGATACGAGCAGTACTTC. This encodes CAWSVRSGYEQYF.

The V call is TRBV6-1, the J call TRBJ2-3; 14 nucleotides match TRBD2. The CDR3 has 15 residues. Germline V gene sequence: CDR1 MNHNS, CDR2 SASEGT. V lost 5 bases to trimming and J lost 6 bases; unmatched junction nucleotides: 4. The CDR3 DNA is TGTGCCAGCAGTTTGACTAGCGGGGGGGCCGATACGCAGTATTTT. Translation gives CASSLTSGGADTQYF.

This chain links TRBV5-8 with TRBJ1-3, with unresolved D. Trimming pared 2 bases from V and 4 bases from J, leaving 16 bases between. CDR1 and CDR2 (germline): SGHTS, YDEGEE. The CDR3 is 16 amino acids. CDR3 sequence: CASSLVLSGGGNTIYF. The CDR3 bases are TGTGCCAGCAGCTTAGTCCTCTCCGGAGGAGGAAACACCATATATTTT.

The CDR3 reads CASSVGSYNSPLHF. As DNA, the CDR3 is TGTGCCAGCTCCGTGGGATCCTATAATTCACCCCTCCACTTT. The chain joins TRBV6-5 to TRBJ1-6, with unresolved D. Trimming removed 8 bases at V and 1 base at J, with 9 bases between. Germline assignment: CDR1 MNHEY and CDR2 SVGAGI. This CDR3 has 14 residues.

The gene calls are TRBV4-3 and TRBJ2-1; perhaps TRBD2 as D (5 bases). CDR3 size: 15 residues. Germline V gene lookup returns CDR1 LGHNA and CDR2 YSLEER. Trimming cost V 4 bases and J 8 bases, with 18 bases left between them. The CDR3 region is CASSRTRSSVDEQFF. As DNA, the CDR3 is TGCGCCAGCAGCCGAACTAGGTCCTCCGTGGATGAGCAGTTCTTC.

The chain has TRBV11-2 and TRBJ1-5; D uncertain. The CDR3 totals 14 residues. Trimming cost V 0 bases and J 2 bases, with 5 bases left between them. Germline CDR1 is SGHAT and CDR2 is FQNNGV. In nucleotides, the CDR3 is TGTGCCAGCAGCTTAGAACAGCGCAATCAGCCCCAGCATTTT. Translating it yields CASSLEQRNQPQHF. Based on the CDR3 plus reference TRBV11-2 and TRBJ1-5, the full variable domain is EAGVAQSPRYKIIEKRQSVAFWCNPISGHATLYWYQQILGQGPKLLIQFQNNGVVDDSQLPKDRFSAERLKGVDSTLKIQPAKLEDSAVYLCASSLEQRNQPQHFGDGTRLSIL.

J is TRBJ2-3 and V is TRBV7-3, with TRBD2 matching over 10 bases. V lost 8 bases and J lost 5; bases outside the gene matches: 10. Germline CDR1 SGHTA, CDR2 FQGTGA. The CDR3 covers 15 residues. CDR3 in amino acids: CASSKSGGVRDTQYF. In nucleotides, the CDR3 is TGTGCCAGCTCAAAAAGCGGGGGGGTCCGAGATACGCAGTATTTT.

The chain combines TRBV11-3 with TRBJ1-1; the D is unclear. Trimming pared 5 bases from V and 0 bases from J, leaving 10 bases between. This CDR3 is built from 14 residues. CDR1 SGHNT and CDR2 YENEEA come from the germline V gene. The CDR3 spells CASSPTQMNTEAFF. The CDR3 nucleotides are TGTGCCAGCAGCCCAACCCAGATGAACACTGAAGCTTTCTTT.

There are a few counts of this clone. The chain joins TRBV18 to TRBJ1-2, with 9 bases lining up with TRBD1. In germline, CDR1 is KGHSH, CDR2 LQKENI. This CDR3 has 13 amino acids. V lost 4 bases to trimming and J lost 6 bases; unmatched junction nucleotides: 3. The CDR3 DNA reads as TGTGCCAGCTCACTTGGGACAGGGAATGGCTACACCTTC. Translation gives CASSLGTGNGYTF.

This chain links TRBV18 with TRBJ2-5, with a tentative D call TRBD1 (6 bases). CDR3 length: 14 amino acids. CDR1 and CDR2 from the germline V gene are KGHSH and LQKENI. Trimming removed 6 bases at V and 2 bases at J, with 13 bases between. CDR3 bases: TGTGCCAGCTCGTTCCCCGGGACACAAGAGACCCAGTACTTC. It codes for CASSFPGTQETQYF.